Listed here are 29 T cell receptor beta chains from one sample, sequenced in a study of blood T cell repertoires in COVID-19. TCRdb's table, derived via immunoSEQ multiplex PCR, lists solely in-frame clones and lacks some. The sample has 180,000 or so clones; around 82% are singletons. Sequenced sample: peripheral blood. The receptors stem from a woman older than 75 with acute or convalescent COVID-19.

The chain recombines TRBV5-1 with TRBJ1-5; the D gene is possibly TRBD1 (5 bases). Germline values: CDR1 SGHRS, CDR2 YFSETQ. The CDR3 extends over 15 amino acids. V lost 3 bases to trimming and J lost 0 bases, with 10 bases between them. The CDR3 sequence: CASSWGDGSNQPQHF. CDR3 DNA sequence: TGCGCCAGCAGCTGGGGGGACGGTAGCAATCAGCCCCAGCATTTT.

V gene TRBV6-5 combines with J gene TRBJ2-7, with 11 bases matching TRBD1. Germline V CDR1 and CDR2: MNHEY, SVGAGI. Trimming cost V 7 bases and J 3 bases; bases outside gene matches: 8. The CDR3 consists of 15 residues. This CDR3 is CASTDRTGGLYEQYF. The DNA of the CDR3 is TGTGCCAGCACCGATAGGACAGGGGGCCTCTACGAGCAGTACTTC.

This clone occurred a few times. The rearrangement links TRBV2 to TRBJ1-1; TRBD1 agrees at 8 bases. V trimming: 5 bases; J trimming: 4 bases; junction bases outside the gene matches: 9. The CDR3 consists of 15 residues. Germline V CDR1 and CDR2: SNHLY, FYNNEI. CDR3 sequence reads: CASSNMDRAGTEAFF. As DNA, the CDR3 is TGTGCCAGCAGTAATATGGACAGGGCAGGCACTGAAGCTTTCTTT.

This sequence joins TRBV19 and TRBJ1-1, with a weak D call TRBD1 (6 bases). V was cut by 1 base and J by 0 bases, with 9 bases left in between. In germline, CDR1 is LNHDA, CDR2 SQIVND (reference sequence). The CDR3 loop spans 15 amino acids. The CDR3 sequence is CASSIGGHLNTEAFF. Here the CDR3 DNA reads TGTGCCAGTAGTATAGGGGGACACCTGAACACTGAAGCTTTCTTT.

The V and J genes are TRBV29-1 and TRBJ1-1; D gene uncertain. Germline assignment: CDR1 SQVTM and CDR2 ANQGSEA. V was clipped by 5 bases and J by 4 bases, with 11 bases between them. The CDR3 is made up of 12 amino acids. The CDR3 region is CSVRIWSTEAFF. DNA of the CDR3: TGCAGCGTTAGGATCTGGAGCACTGAAGCTTTCTTT.

This clone was counted a few times. The V gene is TRBV11-2, the J gene TRBJ1-2; D not resolved. The CDR3 covers 15 residues. V was trimmed by 5 bases and J by 1 base, leaving 14 bases between them. Germline loops: CDR1 SGHAT, CDR2 FQNNGV. Here the CDR3 reads CASSPRHMGNYGYTF. In DNA form, the CDR3 reads TGTGCCAGCAGCCCGAGACACATGGGTAACTATGGCTACACCTTC.

This chain connects TRBV30 to TRBJ1-2, with D possibly TRBD1 on 6 matching bases. The V end was cut by 0 bases, the J end by 8 bases, with 16 bases between. This CDR3 contains 14 residues. Germline V gene sequence: CDR1 GTSNPN, CDR2 SVGIG (reference sequence). Here the CDR3 DNA reads TGTGCCTGGAGTGTACCTGGACAGATAAACGGCTACACCTTC. This sequence encodes CAWSVPGQINGYTF.

This clone occurred once. The rearrangement joins TRBV19 to TRBJ1-1; TRBD1 matches 7 bases. This CDR3 has 16 amino acids. V lost 3 bases, J lost 5 bases, and 12 bases stayed unmatched. Per the germline V gene, CDR1 is LNHDA and CDR2 is SQIVND (reference sequence). CDR3 bases: TGTGCCAGTAGTATCCGACAGGGATCGGTTAGTACTGAAGCTTTCTTT. Its protein is CASSIRQGSVSTEAFF.

The V and J genes are TRBV10-3 and TRBJ1-2; D may be TRBD1 (5 bases). The CDR3 contains 16 residues. CDR1 is ENHRY and CDR2 is SYGVKD in the germline V gene. Deletions cut 3 bases from V and 0 bases from J, with 14 bases between. CDR3 residues: CAISDPWGGPNYGYTF. The CDR3 coding sequence is TGTGCCATCAGTGACCCTTGGGGGGGACCTAACTATGGCTACACCTTC.

V is TRBV7-3 and J is TRBJ2-1; 9 bases match TRBD2. From germline, CDR1 is SGHTA and CDR2 FQGTGA. The CDR3 runs to 15 residues. The trim removed 4 bases at V and 6 bases at J, leaving 7 bases unmatched. The CDR3: CASSWLAGKINEQFF. DNA for the CDR3: TGTGCCAGCAGCTGGCTAGCGGGAAAAATCAATGAGCAGTTCTTC. Full variable domain (remainder filled in from reference TRBV7-3 and TRBJ2-1): GAGVSQTPSNKVTEKGKYVELRCDPISGHTALYWYRQSLGQGPEFLIYFQGTGAADDSGLPNDRFFAVRPEGSVSTLKIQRTERGDSAVYLCASSWLAGKINEQFFGPGTRLTVL.

V usage is TRBV5-5 and J usage is TRBJ1-4; a weak D match, TRBD1 (5 bases). Trimming removed 2 bases at V and 0 bases at J, with 8 bases between. This CDR3 has 15 residues. Germline assignment: CDR1 SGHKS and CDR2 YYEKEE (reference sequence). The CDR3 sequence is CASSFDSATNEKLFF. CDR3 in DNA: TGTGCCAGCAGCTTTGACAGCGCAACTAATGAAAAACTGTTTTTT.

The rearrangement links TRBV5-1 to TRBJ2-3; 8 bases align to TRBD2. With 3 bases clipped from V and 1 base from J, the junction kept 4 bases outside the gene matches. Per germline, CDR1 SGHRS and CDR2 YFSETQ. The CDR3 contains 15 residues. CDR3 residues: CASSWTAGGTDTQYF. DNA of the CDR3: TGCGCCAGCAGCTGGACAGCGGGGGGCACAGATACGCAGTATTTT.

The V and J genes are TRBV7-8 and TRBJ1-1; D gene unclear. V was cut by 1 base and J by 1 base, with 7 bases left in between. The CDR3 is made up of 14 amino acids. The germline V gene encodes CDR1 SGHVS and CDR2 FQNEAQ. The CDR3 protein is CASSLVPGNTEAFF. DNA of the CDR3: TGTGCCAGCAGCTTAGTTCCAGGGAACACTGAAGCTTTCTTT.

This chain joins TRBV12-3 or TRBV12-4 and TRBJ1-6, with TRBD1 matching 8 bases. This CDR3 comprises 13 residues. The ends lost 1 base at V and 10 bases at J; junction bases unmatched: 0. The CDR3 is CASSLGQGSPLHF. CDR3 DNA sequence: TGTGCCAGCAGTTTAGGACAGGGGTCACCCCTCCACTTT.

This clone was recorded once. The identical CDR3 is also encoded by other nucleotide sequences in the sample. The rearrangement joins TRBV6-5 to TRBJ2-3, with a tentative D call TRBD2 (6 bases). Germline V gene sequence: CDR1 MNHEY, CDR2 SVGAGI. The CDR3 is 15 residues long. Trimming took off 3 bases at V and 0 bases at J, with 10 bases between the two ends. The CDR3 spells CASSYAGRSTDTQYF. CDR3 DNA sequence: TGTGCCAGCAGTTATGCGGGAAGAAGCACAGATACGCAGTATTTT.

This chain links TRBV12-5 with TRBJ1-4, with 9 bases that match TRBD1. The CDR3 runs 16 residues. With V trimmed by 2 bases and J by 3 bases, 4 bases remained unmatched. The germline gives CDR1 LGHNT, CDR2 FRNRAP. The CDR3 is CASGLQTGGANEKLFF. Here the CDR3 DNA reads TGTGCTAGTGGTTTGCAGACAGGGGGGGCTAATGAAAAACTGTTTTTT.

The chain recombines TRBV10-3 with TRBJ2-3, with a weak D call TRBD2 (5 bases). This CDR3 has 13 amino acids. Trimming stripped 4 bases from V and 3 bases from J, with 8 bases between. The germline V gene encodes CDR1 ENHRY and CDR2 SYGVKD. The CDR3 coding sequence is TGTGCCATCAGTGCTGGAGGAACAGATACGCAGTATTTT. The encoded protein is CAISAGGTDTQYF.

The chain joins TRBV18 to TRBJ2-1, with TRBD2 matching over 7 bases. Germline V gene lookup returns CDR1 KGHSH and CDR2 LQKENI. J lost 4 bases, V lost 1 base, and 7 bases had no gene match. The CDR3 totals 16 residues. CDR3 sequence: CASSPQRLAGYNEQFF. The CDR3 DNA is TGTGCCAGCTCACCACAAAGACTAGCCGGATACAATGAGCAGTTCTTC.

The chain links TRBV7-9 to TRBJ1-2, with a tentative D call TRBD1 (5 bases). The CDR3 is 13 residues long. V was shortened by 4 bases and J by 2 bases, with 8 bases between the two germline ends. Germline CDR1 and CDR2: SEHNR and FQNEAQ (reference sequence). CDR3 sequence: CASSSDNNYGYTF. The CDR3 bases are TGTGCCAGCAGCTCGGACAACAACTATGGCTACACCTTC. Complete variable domain (other parts from reference TRBV7-9 and TRBJ1-2): DTGVSQNPRHKITKRGQNVTFRCDPISEHNRLYWYRQTLGQGPEFLTYFQNEAQLEKSRLLSDRFSAERPKGSFSTLEIQRTEQGDSAMYLCASSSDNNYGYTFGSGTRLTVV.

The genes are TRBV7-2 and TRBJ2-7, with a possible D match to TRBD1 (5 bases). Deletions cut 3 bases from V and 3 bases from J, with 9 bases between. Germline lookup yields CDR1 SGHTA and CDR2 FQGNSA. CDR3 length equals 13 residues. The CDR3 DNA follows: TGTGCCAGCAGCTTGGGCGGACACTACGAGCAGTACTTC. Translating it yields CASSLGGHYEQYF.

The rearrangement joins TRBV4-1 to TRBJ2-4, with D tentatively TRBD1 (5 bases). Trimming took 0 bases from V and 3 from J, leaving 24 bases between them. Germline-derived CDR1 and CDR2 are MGHRA and YSYEKL. This CDR3 is built from 20 residues. CDR3 sequence (DNA): TGCGCCAGCAGCCAAGAGTCTGCCAGGGCCCTTCACGGGTTCAAAAACATTCAGTACTTC. Translation: CASSQESARALHGFKNIQYF.

This chain joins TRBV11-2 and TRBJ1-3, with D possibly TRBD1 on 5 matching bases. With 0 bases removed from V and 4 bases from J, the gap between germline ends came to 7 bases. Per germline, CDR1 SGHAT and CDR2 FQNNGV. The CDR3 covers 14 residues. Here the CDR3 reads CASSLEQAGNTIYF. CDR3 sequence (DNA): TGTGCCAGCAGCTTAGAACAGGCAGGAAACACCATATATTTT.

The rearrangement links TRBV9 to TRBJ1-3; no clear D. This CDR3 comprises 16 residues. V was trimmed by 3 bases and J by 0 bases, leaving 13 bases between them. Germline assignment: CDR1 SGDLS and CDR2 YYNGEE. The CDR3 region is CASSGLPQTSGNTIYF. The CDR3, as DNA: TGTGCCAGCAGCGGACTTCCCCAGACCTCTGGAAACACCATATATTTT.

This rearrangement joins TRBV19 to TRBJ2-3; 7 bases line up with TRBD2. After removal of 8 bases from V and 2 bases from J, the junction contained 10 bases not matched to a gene. Germline values: CDR1 LNHDA, CDR2 SQIVND (reference sequence). This CDR3 is 15 amino acids long. CDR3 coding DNA: TGTGCCAGTTCTATGATGGGGGGGGTCACAGATACGCAGTATTTT. Protein product: CASSMMGGVTDTQYF.

The CDR3 is CASMLNRGSNQPQHF. In DNA form, the CDR3 reads TGTGCCAGTATGTTAAACAGGGGCTCCAATCAGCCCCAGCATTTT. The gene calls are TRBV19 and TRBJ1-5; 7 bases line up with TRBD1. After removal of 7 bases from V and 3 bases from J, the junction contained 9 bases not matched to a gene. Germline V gene sequence: CDR1 LNHDA, CDR2 SQIVND (reference sequence). CDR3 size: 15 residues.

Only a few counts were recorded for this clone. V is TRBV29-1 and J is TRBJ2-1, with 7 bases lining up with TRBD2. V was pared by 3 bases and J by 7 bases, with 6 bases of the junction left unmatched. This CDR3 contains 13 residues. The germline V gene encodes CDR1 SQVTM and CDR2 ANQGSEA. DNA for the CDR3: TGCAGCGTTGAGGGGACTATAGGGAATGAGCAGTTCTTC. Its protein product is CSVEGTIGNEQFF.

The chain uses TRBV27 and TRBJ2-1, with 10 bases matching TRBD2. This CDR3 spans 13 amino acids. After removal of 3 bases from V and 8 bases from J, the junction contained 1 base not matched to a gene. Germline assignment: CDR1 MNHEY and CDR2 SMNVEV (reference sequence). In DNA form, the CDR3 reads TGTGCCAGCAGTTTTAGCGGGGGGTATGAGCAGTTCTTC. Encoded protein: CASSFSGGYEQFF.

The rearrangement links TRBV10-3 to TRBJ2-7; TRBD2 matches 7 bases. In germline, CDR1 is ENHRY, CDR2 SYGVKD. There are 12 residues in the CDR3. J lost 4 bases, V lost 3 bases, and 0 bases had no gene match. Here the CDR3 reads CAISDSGYEQYF. The CDR3 nucleotides read TGTGCCATCAGTGATAGCGGGTACGAGCAGTACTTC.

The gene calls are TRBV6-1 and TRBJ1-3; the match to TRBD1 covers 11 bases. CDR1 is MNHNS, CDR2 SASEGT, per germline. J was trimmed by 1 base and V by 2 bases; bases with no gene match: 10. The CDR3 spans 19 residues. The CDR3 sequence is CASSESGQGVQASGNTIYF. Written as DNA, the CDR3 is TGTGCCAGCAGTGAATCGGGACAGGGGGTACAGGCATCTGGAAACACCATATATTTT.